This T cell receptor beta chain came from a study of cytomegalovirus exposure and HLA in healthy donors. General study points: Most TCR sequences were seen very rarely across donors, but some public TCRs occurred in many. The availability of immune exposure information extended only to CMV serostatus.

This clone was observed a handful of times. Antigen: not known. The PCR contained 60 Vbeta and 13 Jbeta primers. The method was immunoSEQ multiplex PCR; TCRdb's version includes in-frame clones alone and lacks a portion of them. The sample lists 130,000 or so clones, about 8.6% occurring once. The sequenced sample consisted of PBMCs. This sequence was found in a middle-aged woman in good health and CMV-seropositive.

This chain's CDR3 is CASNVDRRSGGELFF. CDR3 sequence (DNA): TGCGCCAGCAATGTGGACAGGCGTTCGGGCGGGGAGCTGTTTTTT. This sequence joins TRBV5-1 and TRBJ2-2, with 7 bases that match TRBD1. Per germline, CDR1 SGHRS and CDR2 YFSETQ. V shed 6 bases and J 7 bases; nucleotides not matched to a gene: 12. This CDR3 is built from 15 residues.